This T cell receptor (beta chain) was recovered during a study of blood T cell repertoires in COVID-19 (dated by TCRdb to 2018 to 2020). At the level of the whole study: The collaborator samples originated in the United States, Italy and Spain and spanned the acute and convalescent phases of COVID-19. Samples were obtained from the ongoing ImmuneRACE study (first 160 participants) and from 1,254 subjects provided by 6 global collaborators. The material from the prospective study consisted of cDNA or gDNA derived from T cells, B-cell-depleted T cells, or PBMCs. HLA class I and class II types, where available, came from metadata supplied by the sample provider rather than from assay-based typing. Subjects who had been exposed to COVID-19, were actively infected with it, or had recovered from it provided the deeply sampled blood TCRbeta repertoires that made up the dataset. A freely available public database, intended as a resource for researchers studying the immune response to SARS-CoV-2, is where the repertoires were released. Sample metadata almost always included a de-identified subject ID, COVID-19 status, age in years and sex. Broad study findings and their caveats: The amount of clinical and demographic metadata varied by source and participant and was provided uncurated.

The germline V gene (reference sequence) gives CDR1 as LNHDA and CDR2 as SQIVND. The CDR3, from cysteine to phenylalanine, totals 13 residues. Only the CDR3 DNA stays, 39 bases, in frame from base 1. Trimming costs V 7 bases and J 1 base, and their ends lie 8 bases apart. One collaborating source in Seattle enrolled patients while the patients were actively infected and followed the patients over time throughout the course of disease. The collaborating institutions used their own protocols to collect whole blood in K2EDTA tubes. For TCRbeta analysis, collaborator samples were shipped as frozen whole blood, as isolated PBMCs, or as DNA extracted from either sample type. TCRbeta CDR3 regions were amplified from genomic DNA using the immunoSEQ Assay, a bias-controlled multiplex PCR. As for the authors' bioinformatics: Within the assay, amplification of reference gene primers was used to estimate how many nucleated cells each sample contained. To quantify the absolute abundance of each unique TCRbeta CDR3 rearrangement, sequence reads were collapsed and filtered. For each sample, productive Simpson clonality was calculated as the square root of Simpson's diversity index over productive rearrangements. Not all clones reach the TCRdb copy of this immuneACCESS table, which keeps in-frame sequences only. Checked studies attribute under half of the gap to unresolved V genes and leave the rest unexplained. V, J and clone size are those of that table, while D and trimming were read from the DNA. Counted in this sample were about 350,000 clones; around 90% of them appeared once. In total, the top ten clones hold around 4% of the sample.

Of note for this clone: No cognate antigen has been identified for it. Qualities for individual bases were not recorded, and no much larger clone is one base off.

This sequence was found in a woman aged 55-69 years with COVID-19, enrolled during active disease. This receptor chain uses TRBV19 and TRBJ1-5; the D gene cannot be resolved reliably. Sequenced sample: peripheral blood. In nucleotide form, the sequence is TGTGCCAGTACGACGGGAAGCAATCAGCCCCAGCATTTT. Its protein product is CASTTGSNQPQHF.